Listed here are 23 T cell receptor beta chains from one sample, sequenced in a study of CD8 T cells in ankylosing spondylitis. Study observations and caveats: Seemingly characteristic of ankylosing spondylitis blood was a TCR beta motif consisting of fewer than 10 highly homologous variants.

These receptors have no identified antigens. TCRdb analysed the 5' RACE reads with MiXCR anew, one entry per CDR3 protein. The sample consists of 450,000 or so distinct CDR3 sequences, more than 25% of them appearing once. The sequencing sample was made of blood, either unsorted or a sorted T cell fraction (not recorded which). The receptors here all came from a male donor with ankylosing spondylitis.

The genes are TRBV5-1 and TRBJ2-2; TRBD1 aligns across 8 bases. This CDR3 spans 15 amino acids. The V and J ends lost 1 base and 4 bases, in that order; junction bases with no gene match: 3. Germline CDR1 reads SGHRS; CDR2 reads YFSETQ. In DNA form, the CDR3 reads TGCGCCAGCAGCTTGCAGGGGGCCGGCACCGGGGAGCTGTTTTTT. Amino acids: CASSLQGAGTGELFF.

This clonotype was recorded a few times. CDR3 nucleotide sequence: TGCAGTGCTAGCGCAGCCTCAGATACGCAGTATTTT. This sequence encodes CSASAASDTQYF. The chain uses TRBV20-1 and TRBJ2-3; D not resolved. CDR3 length: 12 residues. V dropped 3 bases and J dropped 4 bases, with 8 bases sitting between them. CDR1 is DFQATT and CDR2 is SNEGSKA in the germline V gene (reference sequence).

This clonotype turned up a few times. The V and J genes are TRBV12-3 or TRBV12-4 and TRBJ2-3; 8 bases line up with TRBD2. The CDR3 is made up of 16 amino acids. Trimming at V came to 6 bases and at J to 3 bases, leaving 11 bases not matched to a gene. As DNA, the CDR3 is TGTGCCAGCAGCCCCATTAGCGGGATCACTACAGATACGCAGTATTTT. Translating it yields CASSPISGITTDTQYF.

V usage is TRBV12-3 or TRBV12-4 and J usage is TRBJ1-4; D remains ambiguous. V was pared by 2 bases and J by 8 bases, with 9 bases between. The CDR3 is 13 residues long. CDR3 loop: CASSLLIREKLFF. CDR3 in DNA: TGTGCCAGCAGTTTATTGATCAGGGAAAAACTGTTTTTT.

The chain joins TRBV5-1 to TRBJ2-7; D not resolved. V was cut by 0 bases and J by 0 bases, with 7 bases left in between. Germline CDR1 SGHRS, CDR2 YFSETQ. This CDR3 comprises 14 residues. CDR3 sequence reads: CASSLGSGSYEQYV. The CDR3 coding sequence is TGCGCCAGCAGCTTGGGGTCGGGCTCCTACGAGCAGTACGTC.

This clonotype came up a few times. The chain uses TRBV7-9 and TRBJ2-7; no clear D. Germline CDR1 and CDR2: SEHNR and FQNEAQ (reference sequence). Trimming removed 4 bases at V and 2 bases at J, with 9 bases between. The CDR3 covers 13 residues. For the CDR3, the DNA is TGTGCCAGCAGCTATGATCTCCCCTACGAGCAGTACGTC. Translated, it gives CASSYDLPYEQYV.

This clonotype was found many times. This chain links TRBV7-2 with TRBJ2-7; D is unclear. Looked up from germline, CDR1 is SGHTA and CDR2 is FQGNSA. The ends were cut back, 1 base at V and 0 bases at J, with 7 bases in the middle. CDR3 length equals 14 residues. The CDR3 protein is CASSLDLGSYEQYF. CDR3 nucleotide sequence: TGTGCCAGCAGCTTAGATCTGGGCTCCTACGAGCAGTACTTC.

The chain combines TRBV15 with TRBJ1-2; TRBD1 agrees at 10 bases. Germline CDR1 is LNHNV and CDR2 is YYDKDF (reference sequence). Unmatched junction bases numbered 3, after V lost 0 bases and J lost 8 bases. CDR3 length equals 14 residues. The CDR3 sequence is CATSREGTGVGYTF. The DNA of the CDR3 is TGTGCCACCAGCAGAGAAGGGACAGGGGTGGGCTACACCTTC. Combining the CDR3 with reference TRBV15 and TRBJ1-2 gives the whole variable domain DAMVIQNPRYQVTQFGKPVTLSCSQTLNHNVMYWYQQKSSQAPKLLFHYYDKDFNNEADTPDNFQSRRPNTSFCFLDIRSPGLGDTAMYLCATSREGTGVGYTFGSGTRLTVV.

This chain's CDR3 is CASSPLYRQAVNEQFF. CDR3 nucleotide sequence: TGCGCCAGCAGCCCATTATATCGACAGGCAGTCAATGAGCAGTTCTTC. V and J are TRBV5-1 and TRBJ2-1; a weak D match, TRBD1 (6 bases). Trimming left V 4 bases short and J 6 bases short, with 20 bases between. Germline values: CDR1 SGHRS, CDR2 YFSETQ. The length of the CDR3 is 16 residues.

In this sample, this clonotype turned up a few times. The V gene is TRBV11-2, the J gene TRBJ2-7, with 7 positions matching TRBD1. The trim removed 4 bases at V and 1 base at J, leaving 4 bases unmatched. The CDR3 loop spans 14 amino acids. Germline V gene data show CDR1 as SGHAT and CDR2 as FQNNGV. CDR3 bases: TGTGCCAGCAGCTCCCCGGGACAGTCCTACGAGCAGTACGTC. Translation: CASSSPGQSYEQYV.

The rearrangement joins TRBV20-1 to TRBJ2-5; tentative D call: TRBD1 (6 bases). V lost 4 bases, J lost 2 bases, and 11 bases lay in between. Germline assignment: CDR1 DFQATT and CDR2 SNEGSKA (reference sequence). This CDR3 region has 13 residues. The CDR3 DNA sequence: TGCAGTGCTATAGGACAGAATCAAGAGACCCAGTACTTC. It translates to CSAIGQNQETQYF.

This clonotype was counted only a few times. The chain uses TRBV20-1 and TRBJ1-2; the match to TRBD1 covers 11 bases. Trimming took 2 bases from V and 8 from J; bases not matched to a gene: 7. From germline, CDR1 is DFQATT and CDR2 SNEGSKA (reference sequence). The CDR3 extends over 14 amino acids. The CDR3 DNA is TGCAGTGCTAGACCTAGGACAGGGGGCGTGGGCTACACCTTC. The encoded protein is CSARPRTGGVGYTF.

J is TRBJ2-5 and V is TRBV20-1; D remains unclear. Germline lookup yields CDR1 DFQATT and CDR2 SNEGSKA (reference sequence). Between the trimmed V and J ends, which lost 1 base and 6 bases, there was a span of 15 bases. The CDR3 covers 14 residues. CDR3 DNA sequence: TGCAGTGCTAGAGCAGAAGTTAGTCGGCAGACCCAGTACTTC. Translation: CSARAEVSRQTQYF.

The V and J genes are TRBV11-2 and TRBJ2-3; D gene unclear. The CDR3 sequence is 14 residues long. CDR1 and CDR2 from the germline V gene are SGHAT and FQNNGV. The V end lost 3 bases, the J end lost 0 bases, and 7 bases lay between the germline ends. The CDR3 DNA reads as TGTGCCAGCAGCTTCGCGCTTAGCACAGATACGCAGTATTTT. Translated: CASSFALSTDTQYF.

The chain employs TRBV27 and TRBJ2-1; the match to TRBD2 covers 16 bases. The CDR3 is 19 residues long. J was trimmed by 4 bases and V by 5 bases; bases with no gene match: 11. Germline values: CDR1 MNHEY, CDR2 SMNVEV (reference sequence). DNA of the CDR3: TGTGCCAGCAGTCGCCCGGGACTAGCGGGAGGGCCGGGTTACAATGAGCAGTTCTTC. It is translated as CASSRPGLAGGPGYNEQFF.

This clonotype was detected a few times. The chain combines TRBV7-7 with TRBJ2-2; 8 bases match TRBD1. CDR1 and CDR2 (germline): SSHAT, FNYEAQ (reference sequence). This CDR3 region has 17 residues. The V and J ends lost 5 bases and 7 bases, in that order; junction bases with no gene match: 15. As DNA, the CDR3 is TGTGCCAGCAGCCCCTCGACAGGGGACCGGAGGGTCGGGGAGCTGTTTTTT. Translated: CASSPSTGDRRVGELFF. The variable domain in full, completed from reference TRBV7-7 and TRBJ2-2, reads GAGVSQSPRYKVTKRGQDVTLRCDPISSHATLYWYQQALGQGPEFLTYFNYEAQPDKSGLPSDRFSAERPEGSISTLTIQRTEQRDSAMYRCASSPSTGDRRVGELFFGEGSRLTVL.

This clonotype was seen a few times. The chain links TRBV29-1 to TRBJ1-2; D not certain. Germline assignment: CDR1 SQVTM and CDR2 ANQGSEA. The V gene lost 4 bases and the J gene lost 9 bases, with 15 bases spanning the gap. This CDR3 contains 12 residues. The CDR3 sequence: CSVVGPEQSYTF. CDR3 bases: TGCAGCGTTGTTGGGCCGGAGCAAAGCTACACCTTC.

A word on this clonotype: The junction departs from germline at one end; a sequencing error may be responsible. The chain recombines TRBV7-2 with TRBJ1-2; tentative D call: TRBD1 (6 bases). The CDR3 is 12 residues long. Germline CDR1 is SGHTA and CDR2 is FQGNSA. The CDR3 coding sequence is TGTGCCAGCAGCCTACAGGGTTATGGCTGCACCTTC. It yields the protein CASSLQGYGCTF.

The CDR3 region is CATSDLSSEPTDTQYF. DNA of the CDR3: TGTGCCACCAGTGATTTGTCTAGCGAACCCACAGATACGCAGTATTTT. The J gene is TRBJ2-3, the V gene TRBV24-1; perhaps TRBD2 as D (6 bases). Germline loops: CDR1 KGHDR, CDR2 SFDVKD. V lost 0 bases, J lost 2 bases, and 11 bases lay in between. This CDR3 spans 16 amino acids.

As concerns this clonotype: The DNA is left out, because the CDR3 cannot be placed on it with certainty; the CDR3 is given as TCRdb lists it. This sequence joins TRBV12-3 or TRBV12-4 and TRBJ2-7; TRBD1 is the table's D call, not checked against the DNA. 12 amino acids form the CDR3, both terminal residues included. The CDR3 protein is CASSFGQGTLDV.

The chain carries TRBV6-2 or TRBV6-3 and TRBJ2-1; 13 nucleotides agree with TRBD2. The CDR3 length is 24 residues. Germline loops: CDR1 MNHEY, CDR2 SVGEGT. V dropped 2 bases and J dropped 0; count of bases not matched to a gene: 22. The CDR3 region has the DNA TGTGCCAGCAGTTACCACAGACTAGCGGGAGGTCGGGGACGGCCCACCAACTCCTACAATGAGCAGTTCTTC. Translation gives CASSYHRLAGGRGRPTNSYNEQFF.

This clonotype was found a few times. The chain employs TRBV5-1 and TRBJ2-5, with D perhaps matching TRBD2 (5 bases). V gave up 8 bases and J gave up 0 bases, with 11 bases separating them. Germline assignment: CDR1 SGHRS and CDR2 YFSETQ. The CDR3 loop spans 13 amino acids. The CDR3 sequence: CASGWENQETQYF. CDR3 in DNA: TGCGCCAGTGGATGGGAGAACCAAGAGACCCAGTACTTC.

This clonotype was detected only a few times. The V and J genes are TRBV25-1 and TRBJ2-1; D is unresolved. Between the trimmed V and J ends, which lost 9 bases and 9 bases, there was a span of 9 bases. Germline V gene sequence: CDR1 MGHDK, CDR2 SYGVNS. The CDR3 is 10 residues long. This CDR3 reads CASSRTEQFF. For the CDR3, the DNA is TGTGCCAGTAGTAGGACTGAGCAGTTCTTC. Together with reference TRBV25-1 and TRBJ2-1, the CDR3 gives the full variable domain: EADIYQTPRYLVIGTGKKITLECSQTMGHDKMYWYQQDPGMELHLIHYSYGVNSTEKGDLSSESTVSRIRTEHFPLTLESARPSHTSQYLCASSRTEQFFGPGTRLTVL.